This TCR beta chain was observed in a study of shared clonotypes between healthy human individuals. The repertoire was sequenced with immunoSEQ multiplex PCR; TCRdb's copy has only in-frame clones and lacks some. Counted here are a few million clones, approximately 94% occurring once; the ten biggest clones make up more than 0.12%. V lost 4 bases, J lost 2 bases, and 13 bases lay in between. Germline V gene data show CDR1 as SGHRS and CDR2 as YFSETQ. The CDR3 spans 14 residues. J is TRBJ2-7 and V is TRBV5-1, with D tentatively TRBD1 or TRBD2 (5 bases each). Source material: naive CD4+ T cells sorted from blood. The subset is: CD45RA+ positively selected. The source of this sequence is a man aged 18 to 29 in good health. The CDR3 DNA sequence: TGCGCCAGCAGCCCGCGAGGGGTTGCCTACGAGCAGTACTTC. This gives the protein CASSPRGVAYEQYF.